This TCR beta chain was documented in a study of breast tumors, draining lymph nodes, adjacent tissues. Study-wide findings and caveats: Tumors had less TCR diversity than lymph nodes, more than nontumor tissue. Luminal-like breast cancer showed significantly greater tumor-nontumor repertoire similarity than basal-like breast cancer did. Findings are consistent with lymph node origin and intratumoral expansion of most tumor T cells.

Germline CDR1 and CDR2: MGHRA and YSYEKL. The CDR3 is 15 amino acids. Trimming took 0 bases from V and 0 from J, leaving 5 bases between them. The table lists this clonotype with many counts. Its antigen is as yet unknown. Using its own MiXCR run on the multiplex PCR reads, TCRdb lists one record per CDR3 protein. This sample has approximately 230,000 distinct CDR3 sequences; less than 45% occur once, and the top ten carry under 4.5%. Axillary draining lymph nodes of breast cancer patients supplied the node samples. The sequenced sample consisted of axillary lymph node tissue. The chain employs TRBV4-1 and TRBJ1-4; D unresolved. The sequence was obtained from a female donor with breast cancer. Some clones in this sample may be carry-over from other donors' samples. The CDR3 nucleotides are TGCGCCAGCAGCCAAGACAGATCAACTAATGAAAAACTGTTTTTT. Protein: CASSQDRSTNEKLFF.